This T cell receptor (beta chain) was retrieved from a study of T cell clonotyping in hematopoietic cell transplantation. Regarding this clone: Antigen specificity is unknown.

V was trimmed by 6 bases and J by 3 bases, leaving 15 bases between them. Per the germline V gene, CDR1 is SNHLY and CDR2 is FYNNEI. The CDR3 is 14 amino acids. The study, taken as a whole, reports: At the given depth, recipient repertoires were over 95% de novo clonotypes. No sorting was done, leaving CD4 and CD8 contributions mixed. Recipient TCR diversity dropped after transplant; expanded clonotypes rose from day 30 to 180.

TCRdb's table, derived via immunoSEQ multiplex PCR, lists solely in-frame clones and lacks some. This sample has 37,000 or so clones, with approximately 88% found just once. This rearrangement joins TRBV2 to TRBJ2-7; the D is unclear. The TCR sequence derives from a middle-aged woman in good health. Some clones in this sample may be carry-over from other donors' samples. The specimen was peripheral blood mononuclear cells. CDR3: CASRATTTGYEQYF. CDR3 coding DNA: TGTGCCAGCAGGGCGACCACTACGGGCTACGAGCAGTACTTC.